This TCR beta chain was captured in a study of Ad26.COV2.S vaccination and SARS-CoV-2 variants. CDR1 MNHNY and CDR2 SVGAGI come from the germline V gene (reference sequence). This CDR3 comprises 13 residues. V dropped 8 bases and J dropped 7; count of bases not matched to a gene: 8. Assay: immunoSEQ multiplex PCR; the TCRdb copy retains only in-frame clones and omits some. The top ten clones hold 16% of a sample with 85,000 to 95,000 clones, approximately 77% of them seen once. The sequenced sample was peripheral blood, obtained after recovery from COVID-19. The clonotype originates from a human donor who had recovered from COVID-19. This chain links TRBV6-6 with TRBJ2-1; 7 bases fit TRBD1. The CDR3 DNA sequence: TGTGCCAGCTCTGGCACAGGGGTGAATGAGCAGTTCTTC. This gives the protein CASSGTGVNEQFF.